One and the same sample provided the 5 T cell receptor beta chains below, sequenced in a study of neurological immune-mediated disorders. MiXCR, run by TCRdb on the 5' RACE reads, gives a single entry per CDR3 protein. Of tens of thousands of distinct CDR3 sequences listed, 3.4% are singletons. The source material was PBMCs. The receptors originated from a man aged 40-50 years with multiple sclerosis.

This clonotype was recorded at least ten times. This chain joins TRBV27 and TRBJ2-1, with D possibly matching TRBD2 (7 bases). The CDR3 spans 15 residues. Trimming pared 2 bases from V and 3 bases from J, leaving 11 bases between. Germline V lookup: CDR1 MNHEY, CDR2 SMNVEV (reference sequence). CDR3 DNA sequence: TGTGCCAGCAGTTTAAAGGGGGGGTTCTACAATGAGCAGTTCTTC. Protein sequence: CASSLKGGFYNEQFF.

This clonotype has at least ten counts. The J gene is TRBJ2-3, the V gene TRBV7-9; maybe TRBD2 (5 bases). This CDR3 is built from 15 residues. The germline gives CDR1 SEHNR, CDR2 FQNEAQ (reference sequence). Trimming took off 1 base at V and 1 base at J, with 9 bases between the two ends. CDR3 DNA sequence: TGTGCCAGCAGCTTAGACGGGGTCCGCACAGATACGCAGTATTTT. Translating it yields CASSLDGVRTDTQYF.

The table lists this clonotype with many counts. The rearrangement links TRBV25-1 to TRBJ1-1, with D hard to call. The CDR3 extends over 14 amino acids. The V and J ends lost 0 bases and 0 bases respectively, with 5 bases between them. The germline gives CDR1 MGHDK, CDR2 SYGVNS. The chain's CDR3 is CASSEYGVNTEAFF. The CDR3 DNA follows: TGTGCCAGCAGTGAATATGGGGTGAACACTGAAGCTTTCTTT. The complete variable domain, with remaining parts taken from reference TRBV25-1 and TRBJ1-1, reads EADIYQTPRYLVIGTGKKITLECSQTMGHDKMYWYQQDPGMELHLIHYSYGVNSTEKGDLSSESTVSRIRTEHFPLTLESARPSHTSQYLCASSEYGVNTEAFFGQGTRLTVV.

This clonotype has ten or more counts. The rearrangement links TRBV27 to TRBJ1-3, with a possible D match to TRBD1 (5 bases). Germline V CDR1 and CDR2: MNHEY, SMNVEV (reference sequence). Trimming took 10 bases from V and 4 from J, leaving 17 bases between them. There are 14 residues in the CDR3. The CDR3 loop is CATSPRGEGNTIYF. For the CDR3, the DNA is TGTGCCACCTCCCCGAGGGGTGAGGGAAACACCATATATTTT.

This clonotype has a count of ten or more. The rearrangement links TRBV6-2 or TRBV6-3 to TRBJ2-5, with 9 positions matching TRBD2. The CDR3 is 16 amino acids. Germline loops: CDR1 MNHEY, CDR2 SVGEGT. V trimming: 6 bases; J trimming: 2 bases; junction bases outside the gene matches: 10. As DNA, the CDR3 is TGTGCCAGCAGCCTAGACATAGCGGGAGTACAAGAGACCCAGTACTTC. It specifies CASSLDIAGVQETQYF.